This T cell receptor beta chain is drawn from a study of T cells in Graves' hyperthyroidism and ophthalmopathy. V lost 0 bases, J lost 4 bases, and 10 bases lay in between. This CDR3 spans 14 amino acids. Germline lookup yields CDR1 SGDLS and CDR2 YYNGEE. Clinicians diagnosed patients from clinical symptoms, serum thyroxine and TRAb, thyroid ultrasound and orbital computed tomography. Over 8 ml fresh peripheral blood yielded the PBMCs. RNA transcripts gave rise to amplified TCR beta CDR3 regions. HTBI primers were the set used in a first-round RT-PCR of the TCR CDR3. TCRdb re-called the multiplex PCR reads with MiXCR, one entry per CDR3 protein. The table has 300,000 to 500,000 distinct CDR3 sequences, over 11% seen once. Points from the study as a whole: Blood also held most thyroid clonotypes expanded beyond 0.001. Ophthalmopathy cases were set apart from stable hyperthyroidism by a 13 V-J model.

This clonotype was observed many times. Antigen unknown. The receptor's source is a man aged 45-60 years with Graves' ophthalmopathy. Specimen: blood. This chain uses TRBV9 with TRBJ2-5; no clear D gene. CDR3: CASSVDLGRETQYF. In DNA form, the CDR3 reads TGTGCCAGCAGCGTAGATTTGGGCAGAGAGACCCAGTACTTC.